The T cell receptor beta chain under discussion was sequenced for a study of cytomegalovirus exposure and HLA in healthy donors. Broader study findings: TCR beta V- and J-gene trimming was later associated with a missense DCLRE1C variant.

Turning to this clone: What it binds is not known.

Trimming removed 5 bases at V and 4 bases at J, with 11 bases between. The CDR3 is 13 amino acids. Per the germline V gene, CDR1 is SGHTA and CDR2 is FQGTGA. The PCR employed 60 Vbeta primers together with 13 Jbeta primers. Assay used: immunoSEQ multiplex PCR; TCRdb lists only in-frame clones, some missing. In the table there are 110,000 or so clones, less than 85% of which are singletons. The J gene is TRBJ2-5, the V gene TRBV7-3, with a possible D match to TRBD2 (5 bases). The source material was PBMCs. The receptor was derived from a man aged 40-50 years in good health and CMV-seropositive. The CDR3 DNA sequence: TGTGCCAGCAGCGGCGGGTCCGGAGAGACCCAGTACTTC. Translated: CASSGGSGETQYF.